The 8 T cell receptor beta chains below were found in one sample sequenced in a study of blood T cells in healthy people across ages. A second PCR, run for roughly 7 to 12 cycles, used a sample-barcoded 5' primer plus a J-beta primer mix. One entry per CDR3 protein results from TCRdb running MiXCR on the 5' RACE reads. The table has approximately 400,000 distinct CDR3 sequences, approximately 47% seen once; the top ten hold 45% to 65%. Sequencing input: blood. The receptors come from a man between 60 and 75 years old in good health.

Only a few counts were recorded for this clonotype. The chain recombines TRBV5-1 with TRBJ2-5, with D perhaps assigned TRBD1 or TRBD2 (5 bases each). The CDR3 runs to 16 residues. Germline values: CDR1 SGHRS, CDR2 YFSETQ. The V gene lost 4 bases and the J gene lost 11 bases, with 27 bases spanning the gap. This CDR3 reads CASSKVSGRGPLEQYF. The DNA for the CDR3 is TGCGCCAGCAGCAAAGTCTCGGGACGGGGCCCTCTGGAGCAGTACTTC.

This clonotype was counted a few times. CDR3: CASSLGEGASFSSYNEQFF. In DNA, the CDR3 is TGTGCCAGCAGCCTAGGAGAGGGAGCCAGCTTCAGCTCCTACAATGAGCAGTTCTTC. The rearrangement uses TRBV7-9 and TRBJ2-1; maybe TRBD2 (5 bases). CDR1 SEHNR and CDR2 FQNEAQ come from the germline V gene (reference sequence). The V gene lost 5 bases and the J gene lost 0 bases, with 23 bases spanning the gap. The CDR3 sequence is 19 residues long.

CDR3 nucleotide sequence: TGTGCCACCAGTGACCCCATGGACAGGAACAATGAGCAGTTCTTC. Amino acids: CATSDPMDRNNEQFF. This chain uses TRBV24-1 with TRBJ2-1; 7 bases are a match to TRBD1. Germline CDR1 is KGHDR and CDR2 is SFDVKD. V gave up 4 bases and J gave up 5 bases; unmatched junction bases: 7. The CDR3 runs 15 residues.

J is TRBJ2-5 and V is TRBV29-1; 8 nucleotides match TRBD1. The CDR3 is made up of 13 amino acids. Trimming at V came to 4 bases and at J to 11 bases, leaving 12 bases not matched to a gene. From germline, CDR1 is SQVTM and CDR2 ANQGSEA. The CDR3 region has the DNA TGCAGCGTTGGAGGACAGGGCCAATATGAGCAGTACTTC. This sequence encodes CSVGGQGQYEQYF. The entire variable domain, with the rest obtained from reference TRBV29-1 and TRBJ2-5, is as follows: SAVISQKPSRDICQRGTSLTIQCQVDSQVTMMFWYRQQPGQSLTLIATANQGSEATYESGFVIDKFPISRPNLTFSTLTVSNMSPEDSSIYLCSVGGQGQYEQYFGPGTRLLVL.

The rearrangement uses TRBV12-3 or TRBV12-4 and TRBJ1-5, with 7 bases aligning to TRBD1. This CDR3 has 19 amino acids. V trimming: 5 bases; J trimming: 1 base; junction bases outside the gene matches: 17. The CDR3 sequence is CASSTKGAFGVGSNQPQHF. The CDR3 nucleotides are TGTGCCAGCAGTACCAAGGGGGCATTCGGGGTTGGAAGCAATCAGCCCCAGCATTTT.

This clonotype came up many times. The J gene is TRBJ2-3, the V gene TRBV28, with 10 bases identical to TRBD2. The CDR3 loop spans 17 amino acids. V gave up 6 bases and J gave up 0 bases; unmatched junction bases: 9. Germline-derived CDR1 and CDR2 are MDHEN and SYDVKM. The CDR3 coding sequence is TGTGCCAGCAGCCCCCGCCTAGCGGGAGCCAGCACAGATACGCAGTATTTT. Translation: CASSPRLAGASTDTQYF. The full variable domain, in which reference TRBV28 and TRBJ2-3 provide the parts outside the CDR3, is DVKVTQSSRYLVKRTGEKVFLECVQDMDHENMFWYRQDPGLGLRLIYFSYDVKMKEKGDIPEGYSVSREKKERFSLILESASTNQTSMYLCASSPRLAGASTDTQYFGPGTRLTVL.

The rearrangement links TRBV6-1 to TRBJ1-2; 12 positions agree with TRBD1. The V gene end was trimmed by 2 bases and the J gene end by 4 bases; junction bases not matched to a gene: 2. The CDR3 is 15 amino acids. Germline V lookup: CDR1 MNHNS, CDR2 SASEGT. CDR3 bases: TGTGCCAGCAGTGAATCGGGACAGGGGGCCTATGGCTACACCTTC. This translates into CASSESGQGAYGYTF.

The rearrangement uses TRBV7-2 and TRBJ2-7; no definite D call. CDR1 is SGHTA and CDR2 is FQGNSA in the germline V gene. The germline V and J ends were trimmed by 5 bases and 0 bases, with 11 bases remaining between them. This CDR3 has 14 amino acids. This CDR3 reads CASSPRPNSYEQYF. CDR3 nucleotide sequence: TGTGCCAGCAGCCCGCGACCGAACTCCTACGAGCAGTACTTC.